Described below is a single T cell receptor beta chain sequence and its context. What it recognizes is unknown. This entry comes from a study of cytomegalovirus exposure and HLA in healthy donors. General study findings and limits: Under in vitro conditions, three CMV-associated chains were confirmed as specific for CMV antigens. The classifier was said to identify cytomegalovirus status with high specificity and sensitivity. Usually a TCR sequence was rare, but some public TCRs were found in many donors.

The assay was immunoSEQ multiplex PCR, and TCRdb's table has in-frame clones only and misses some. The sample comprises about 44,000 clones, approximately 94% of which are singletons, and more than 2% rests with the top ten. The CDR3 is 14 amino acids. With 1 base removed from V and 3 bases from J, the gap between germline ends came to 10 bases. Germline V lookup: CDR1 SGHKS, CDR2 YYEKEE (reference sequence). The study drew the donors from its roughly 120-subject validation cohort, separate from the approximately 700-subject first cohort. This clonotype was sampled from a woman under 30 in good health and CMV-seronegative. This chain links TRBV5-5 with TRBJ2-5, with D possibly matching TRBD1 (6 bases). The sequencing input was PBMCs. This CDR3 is CASSLTGWEETQYF. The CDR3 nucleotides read TGTGCCAGCAGCTTGACAGGGTGGGAAGAGACCCAGTACTTC.